This entry features one T cell receptor (beta chain) sequence. Antigen unknown. Both 60 Vbeta primers and 13 Jbeta primers went into the PCR. Generated by immunoSEQ multiplex PCR, the TCRdb table keeps only in-frame clones and is missing some. The repertoire includes roughly 130,000 clones, 74% of them detected once, and 5.5% to 7.5% sits in the top ten. This entry comes from a study of cytomegalovirus exposure and HLA in healthy donors. The CDR3 sequence is 13 residues long. Trimming shortened V by 6 bases and J by 6 bases, and 12 bases separated the two germline ends. Germline V gene data show CDR1 as SQVTM and CDR2 as ANQGSEA. Study outcomes and limitations: According to reports, the classifier identified cytomegalovirus status with high specificity and sensitivity. TCR beta sequences numbering fewer than 20,000 were associated with HLA alleles at 0.05 false discovery rate in a later analysis. Presence/absence analyses assumed roughly uniform sequencing depth across donors, which may not hold.

Sequenced input: PBMCs. The clonotype originates from a woman in her 50s in good health and CMV-seropositive. V is TRBV29-1 and J is TRBJ1-6; TRBD1 is a possible D gene (6 bases). The CDR3 here is CSVRQASNSPLHF. The CDR3 DNA is TGCAGCGTCCGACAGGCATCTAATTCACCCCTCCACTTT.